This T cell receptor (beta chain) is from a study of T cell repertoires in cytomegalovirus infection. TCRdb redid the calling of the reads with MiXCR, one entry per CDR3 protein. The sample lists around 630,000 distinct CDR3 sequences; roughly a quarter were seen once. The CDR3 totals 19 residues. With V trimmed by 2 bases and J by 0 bases, 11 bases remained unmatched. CDR1 and CDR2 from the germline V gene are MNHEY and SVGEGT. This clonotype appeared a few times. This TCR derives from a human donor in good health (CMV status not recorded). Some clones in this sample may be carry-over from other donors' samples. This chain connects TRBV6-2 or TRBV6-3 to TRBJ2-1, with 9 nucleotides matching TRBD2. Sequencing was performed on CD8+ T cells from PBMCs. The CDR3 sequence is CASSYPLAGKLSSYNEQFF. DNA of the CDR3: TGTGCCAGCAGTTACCCGCTAGCGGGGAAGCTTAGCTCCTACAATGAGCAGTTCTTC.